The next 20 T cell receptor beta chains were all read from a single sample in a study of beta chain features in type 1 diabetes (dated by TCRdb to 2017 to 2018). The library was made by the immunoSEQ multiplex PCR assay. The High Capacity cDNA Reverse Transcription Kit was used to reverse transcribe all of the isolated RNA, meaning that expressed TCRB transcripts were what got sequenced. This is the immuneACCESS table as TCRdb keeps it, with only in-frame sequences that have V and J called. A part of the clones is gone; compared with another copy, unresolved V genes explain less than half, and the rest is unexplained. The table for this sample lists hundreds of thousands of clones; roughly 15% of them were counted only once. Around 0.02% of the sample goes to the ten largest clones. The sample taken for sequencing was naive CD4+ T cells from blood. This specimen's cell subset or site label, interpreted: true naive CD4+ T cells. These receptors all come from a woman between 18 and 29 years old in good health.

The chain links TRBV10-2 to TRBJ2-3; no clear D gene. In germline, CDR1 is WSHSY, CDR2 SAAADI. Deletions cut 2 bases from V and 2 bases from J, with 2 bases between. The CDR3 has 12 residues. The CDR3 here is CASSETTDTQYF. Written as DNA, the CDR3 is TGCGCCAGCAGTGAGACCACAGATACGCAGTATTTT.

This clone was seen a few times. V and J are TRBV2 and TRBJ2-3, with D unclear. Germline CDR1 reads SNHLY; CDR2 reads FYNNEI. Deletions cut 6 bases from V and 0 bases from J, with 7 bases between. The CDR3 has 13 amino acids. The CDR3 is CASRTLSTDTQYF. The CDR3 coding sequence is TGTGCCAGCAGGACCCTAAGCACAGATACGCAGTATTTT.

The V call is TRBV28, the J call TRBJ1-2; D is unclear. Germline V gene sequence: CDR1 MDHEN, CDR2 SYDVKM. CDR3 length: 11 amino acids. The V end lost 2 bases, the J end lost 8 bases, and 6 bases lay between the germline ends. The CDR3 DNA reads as TGTGCCAGCAGTTTACGCGGGGGCTACACCTTC. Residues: CASSLRGGYTF.

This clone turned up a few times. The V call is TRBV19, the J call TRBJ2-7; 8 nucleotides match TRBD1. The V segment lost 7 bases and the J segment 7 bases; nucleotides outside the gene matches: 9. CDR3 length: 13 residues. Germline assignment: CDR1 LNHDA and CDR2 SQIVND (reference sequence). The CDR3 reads CASKSSGGAEQYF. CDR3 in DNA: TGTGCCAGTAAGTCGTCAGGGGGCGCAGAGCAGTACTTC.

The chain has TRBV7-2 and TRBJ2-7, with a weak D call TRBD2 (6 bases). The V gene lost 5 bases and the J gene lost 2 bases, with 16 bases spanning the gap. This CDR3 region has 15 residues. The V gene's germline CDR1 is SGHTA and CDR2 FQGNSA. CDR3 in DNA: TGTGCCAGCAGCCCTCAGGGAGGCCTCGCCTACGAGCAGTACTTC. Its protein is CASSPQGGLAYEQYF.

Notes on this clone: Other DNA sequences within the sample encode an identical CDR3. In DNA form, the CDR3 reads TGCGCCAGCAGTCAATCCCGGACAGCACATACCACCTATGGCTACACCTTC. Amino acid sequence: CASSQSRTAHTTYGYTF. This chain joins TRBV23-1 and TRBJ1-2; a possible D gene is TRBD1 (6 bases). TRBV23-1 is placed among ORFs of uncertain function. This CDR3 has 17 residues. V lost 0 bases and J lost 4, with 18 bases in between.

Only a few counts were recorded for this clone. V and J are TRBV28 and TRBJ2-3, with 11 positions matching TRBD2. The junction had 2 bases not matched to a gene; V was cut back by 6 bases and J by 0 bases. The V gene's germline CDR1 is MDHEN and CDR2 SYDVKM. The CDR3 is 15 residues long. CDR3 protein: CASRTSGGSTDTQYF. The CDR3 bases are TGTGCCAGCAGAACTAGCGGGGGAAGCACAGATACGCAGTATTTT.

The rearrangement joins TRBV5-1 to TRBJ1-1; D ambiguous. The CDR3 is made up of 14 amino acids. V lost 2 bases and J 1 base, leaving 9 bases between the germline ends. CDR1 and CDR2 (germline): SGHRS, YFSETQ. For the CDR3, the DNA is TGCGCCAGCAGCTTAATGGCAGGGAACACTGAAGCTTTCTTT. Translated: CASSLMAGNTEAFF. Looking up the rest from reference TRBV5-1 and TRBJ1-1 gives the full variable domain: KAGVTQTPRYLIKTRGQQVTLSCSPISGHRSVSWYQQTPGQGLQFLFEYFSETQRNKGNFPGRFSGRQFSNSRSEMNVSTLELGDSALYLCASSLMAGNTEAFFGQGTRLTVV.

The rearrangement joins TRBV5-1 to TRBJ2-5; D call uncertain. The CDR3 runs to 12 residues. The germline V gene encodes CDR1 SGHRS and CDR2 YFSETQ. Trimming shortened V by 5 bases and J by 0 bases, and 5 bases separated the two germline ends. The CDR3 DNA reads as TGCGCCAGCAGGACACACCAAGAGACCCAGTACTTC. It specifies CASRTHQETQYF.

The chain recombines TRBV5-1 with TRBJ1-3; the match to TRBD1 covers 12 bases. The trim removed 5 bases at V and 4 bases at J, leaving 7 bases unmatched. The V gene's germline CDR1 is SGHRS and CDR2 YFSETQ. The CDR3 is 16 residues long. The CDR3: CASSLRDRGPGNTIYF. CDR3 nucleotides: TGCGCCAGCAGTCTCCGGGACAGGGGGCCCGGAAACACCATATATTTT.

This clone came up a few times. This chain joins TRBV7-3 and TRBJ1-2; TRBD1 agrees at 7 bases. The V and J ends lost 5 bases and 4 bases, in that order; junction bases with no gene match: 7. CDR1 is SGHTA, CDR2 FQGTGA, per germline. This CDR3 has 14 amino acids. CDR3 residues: CASSPGTVTYGYTF. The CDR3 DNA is TGTGCCAGCAGCCCCGGGACAGTTACCTATGGCTACACCTTC.

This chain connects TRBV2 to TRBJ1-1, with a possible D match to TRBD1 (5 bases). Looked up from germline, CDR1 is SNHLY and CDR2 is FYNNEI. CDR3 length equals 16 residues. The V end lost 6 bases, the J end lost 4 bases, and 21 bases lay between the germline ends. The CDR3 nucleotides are TGTGCCAGCAGCGCCGTACCAGGAGGGGCAGTCACTGAAGCTTTCTTT. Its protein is CASSAVPGGAVTEAFF.

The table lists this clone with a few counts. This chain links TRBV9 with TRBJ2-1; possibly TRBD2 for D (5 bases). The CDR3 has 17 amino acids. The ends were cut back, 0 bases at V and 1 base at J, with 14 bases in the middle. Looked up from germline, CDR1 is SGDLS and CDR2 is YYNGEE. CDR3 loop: CASSVVQAGWSYNEQFF. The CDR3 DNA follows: TGTGCCAGCAGCGTAGTTCAGGCGGGTTGGTCCTACAATGAGCAGTTCTTC.

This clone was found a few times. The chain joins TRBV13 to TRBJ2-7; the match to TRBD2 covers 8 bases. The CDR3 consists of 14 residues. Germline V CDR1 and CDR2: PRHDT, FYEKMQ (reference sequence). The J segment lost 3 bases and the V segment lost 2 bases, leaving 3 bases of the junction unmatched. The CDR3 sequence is CASSLRGGGYEQYF. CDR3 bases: TGTGCCAGCAGCTTACGGGGGGGAGGCTACGAGCAGTACTTC.

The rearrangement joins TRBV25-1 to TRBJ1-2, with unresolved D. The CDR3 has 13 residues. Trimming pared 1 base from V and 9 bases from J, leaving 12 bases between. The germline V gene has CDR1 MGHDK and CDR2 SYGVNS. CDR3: CASSESFPRSYTF. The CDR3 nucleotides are TGTGCCAGCAGTGAATCGTTCCCCCGTAGCTACACCTTC.

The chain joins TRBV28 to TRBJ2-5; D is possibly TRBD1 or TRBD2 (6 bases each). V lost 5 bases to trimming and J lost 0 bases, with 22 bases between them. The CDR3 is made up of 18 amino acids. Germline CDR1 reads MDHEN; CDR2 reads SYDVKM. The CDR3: CASSGGRFLGTYQETQYF. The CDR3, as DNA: TGTGCCAGCAGTGGGGGGCGCTTTCTGGGGACGTACCAAGAGACCCAGTACTTC.

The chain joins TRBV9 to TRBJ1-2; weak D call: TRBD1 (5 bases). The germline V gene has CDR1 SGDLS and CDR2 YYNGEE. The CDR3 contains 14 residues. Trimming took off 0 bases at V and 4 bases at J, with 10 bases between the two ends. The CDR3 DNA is TGTGCCAGCAGCGTAGGACAGAACCTCTATGGCTACACCTTC. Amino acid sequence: CASSVGQNLYGYTF.

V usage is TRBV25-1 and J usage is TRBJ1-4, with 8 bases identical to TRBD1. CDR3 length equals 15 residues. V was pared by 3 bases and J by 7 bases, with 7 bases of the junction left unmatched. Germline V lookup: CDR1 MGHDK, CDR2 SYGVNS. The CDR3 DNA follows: TGTGCCAGCAGTGATCAGGGGGCGATAATTGAAAAACTGTTTTTT. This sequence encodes CASSDQGAIIEKLFF. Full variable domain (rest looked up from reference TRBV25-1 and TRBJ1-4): EADIYQTPRYLVIGTGKKITLECSQTMGHDKMYWYQQDPGMELHLIHYSYGVNSTEKGDLSSESTVSRIRTEHFPLTLESARPSHTSQYLCASSDQGAIIEKLFFGSGTQLSVL.

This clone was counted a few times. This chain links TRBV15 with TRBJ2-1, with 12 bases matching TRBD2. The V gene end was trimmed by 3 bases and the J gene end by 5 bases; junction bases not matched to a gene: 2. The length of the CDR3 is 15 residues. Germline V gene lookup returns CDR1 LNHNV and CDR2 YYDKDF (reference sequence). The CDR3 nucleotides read TGTGCCACCAGCAGGGGACTAGCGGGCCACAATGAGCAGTTCTTC. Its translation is CATSRGLAGHNEQFF.

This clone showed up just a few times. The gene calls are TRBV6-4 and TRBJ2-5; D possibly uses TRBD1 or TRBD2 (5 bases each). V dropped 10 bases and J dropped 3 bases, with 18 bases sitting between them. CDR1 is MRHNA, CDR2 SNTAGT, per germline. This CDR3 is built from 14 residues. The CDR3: CAIRTGRGEETQYF. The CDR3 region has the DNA TGTGCCATCAGGACGGGTCGAGGGGAAGAGACCCAGTACTTC.